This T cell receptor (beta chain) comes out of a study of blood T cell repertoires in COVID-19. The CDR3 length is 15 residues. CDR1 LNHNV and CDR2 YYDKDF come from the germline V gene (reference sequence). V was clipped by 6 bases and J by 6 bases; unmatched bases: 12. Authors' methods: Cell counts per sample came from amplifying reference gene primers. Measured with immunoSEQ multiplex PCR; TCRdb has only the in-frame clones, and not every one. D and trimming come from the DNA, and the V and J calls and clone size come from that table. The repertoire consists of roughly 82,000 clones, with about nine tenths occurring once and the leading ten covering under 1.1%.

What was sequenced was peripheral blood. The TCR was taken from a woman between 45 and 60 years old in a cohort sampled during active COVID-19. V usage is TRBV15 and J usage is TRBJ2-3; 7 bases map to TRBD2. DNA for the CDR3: TGTGCCACCAGAAGGGACTACTCCCCCCAGGATACGCAGTATTTT. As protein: CATRRDYSPQDTQYF.